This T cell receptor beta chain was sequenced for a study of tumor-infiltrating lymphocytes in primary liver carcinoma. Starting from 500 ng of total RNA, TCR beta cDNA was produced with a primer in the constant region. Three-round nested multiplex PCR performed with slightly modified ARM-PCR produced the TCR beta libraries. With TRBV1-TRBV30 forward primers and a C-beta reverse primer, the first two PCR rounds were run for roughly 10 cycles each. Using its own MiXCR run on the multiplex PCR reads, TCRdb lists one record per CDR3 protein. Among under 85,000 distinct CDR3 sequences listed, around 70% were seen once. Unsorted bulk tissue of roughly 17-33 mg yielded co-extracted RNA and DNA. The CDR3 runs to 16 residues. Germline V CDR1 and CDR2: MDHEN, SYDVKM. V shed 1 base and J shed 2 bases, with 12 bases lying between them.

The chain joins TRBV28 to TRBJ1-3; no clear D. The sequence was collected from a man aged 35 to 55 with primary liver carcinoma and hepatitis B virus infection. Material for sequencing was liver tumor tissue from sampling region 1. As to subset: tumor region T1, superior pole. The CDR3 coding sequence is TGTGCCAGCAGTTTATTCCAAGGGCCCCCTGGAAACACCATATATTTT. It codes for CASSLFQGPPGNTIYF.